The 30 T cell receptor beta chains in this list originate from one sample, sequenced in a study of T cells after yellow fever vaccination. TCRdb ran MiXCR on the 5' RACE reads and lists one entry per CDR3 protein. The sample holds hundreds of thousands of distinct CDR3 sequences, about 14% seen once. The sample consisted of PBMCs, taken on the day of the yellow fever booster vaccination. These receptors were obtained from a man aged 25 to 45 who received the YFV17D yellow fever vaccine.

This clonotype was observed a handful of times. This rearrangement joins TRBV20-1 to TRBJ2-1; unclear D gene. The CDR3 runs to 15 residues. V was shortened by 0 bases and J by 2 bases, with 11 bases between the two germline ends. Germline V gene lookup returns CDR1 DFQATT and CDR2 SNEGSKA (reference sequence). Here the CDR3 reads CSAREAVSPYNEQFF. In DNA, the CDR3 is TGCAGTGCTAGAGAAGCAGTTAGTCCCTACAATGAGCAGTTCTTC.

This clonotype was found a few times. V gene TRBV15 combines with J gene TRBJ2-5; 8 positions match TRBD2. The CDR3 consists of 15 residues. The trim removed 5 bases at V and 1 base at J, leaving 6 bases unmatched. The V gene's germline CDR1 is LNHNV and CDR2 YYDKDF (reference sequence). The CDR3 DNA reads as TGTGCCACCAGCCCCGGGGGGGAGGGCCAAGAGACCCAGTACTTC. It yields the protein CATSPGGEGQETQYF.

V is TRBV29-1 and J is TRBJ2-1, with 7 bases identical to TRBD1. J lost 0 bases, V lost 3 bases, and 8 bases had no gene match. This CDR3 contains 16 residues. Germline values: CDR1 SQVTM, CDR2 ANQGSEA. CDR3 bases: TGCAGCGTTGAGAAGTTGGGACAGAGCTCCTACAATGAGCAGTTCTTC. Amino acid sequence: CSVEKLGQSSYNEQFF.

This clonotype was detected ten times or more. This rearrangement joins TRBV30 to TRBJ2-2; the match to TRBD1 covers 8 bases. The CDR3 spans 14 residues. CDR1 is GTSNPN and CDR2 is SVGIG in the germline V gene (reference sequence). The V gene end was trimmed by 7 bases and the J gene end by 7 bases; junction bases not matched to a gene: 11. The CDR3 reads CALLGQGSYGELFF. CDR3 in DNA: TGTGCCTTGCTAGGACAGGGAAGTTACGGGGAGCTGTTTTTT.

The rearrangement links TRBV5-6 to TRBJ2-1; no firm D call. The CDR3 has 12 residues. CDR1 and CDR2 from the germline V gene are SGHDT and YYEEEE. Trimming removed 4 bases at V and 2 bases at J, with 4 bases between. CDR3 protein: CASSQPYNEQFF. The CDR3 nucleotides read TGTGCCAGCAGCCAGCCCTACAATGAGCAGTTCTTC.

This clonotype was detected only a few times. This rearrangement joins TRBV20-1 to TRBJ2-1; 7 bases align to TRBD2. Germline V gives CDR1 DFQATT, CDR2 SNEGSKA (reference sequence). The CDR3 is 16 amino acids. The ends lost 1 base at V and 3 bases at J; junction bases unmatched: 9. CDR3 DNA sequence: TGCAGTGCTAGAGGGGGAGGGAGCGGGATCTACAATGAGCAGTTCTTC. As protein: CSARGGGSGIYNEQFF.

This clonotype appeared a few times. The gene calls are TRBV3-1 and TRBJ2-7; D tentatively fits TRBD1 or TRBD2 (5 bases each). CDR3 size: 13 residues. V was cut by 8 bases and J by 4 bases, with 15 bases left in between. Germline CDR1 reads LGHDT; CDR2 reads YNNKEL (reference sequence). The CDR3 nucleotides are TGTGCCAGCGGGACGGGCCTCGGGTACGAGCAGTACTTC. This gives the protein CASGTGLGYEQYF.

V is TRBV5-1 and J is TRBJ2-2; a weak D match, TRBD1 (6 bases). V was cut by 4 bases and J by 0 bases, with 16 bases left in between. Germline V gene data show CDR1 as SGHRS and CDR2 as YFSETQ. CDR3 length equals 17 residues. The CDR3 loop is CASSPRSQGTNTGELFF. In nucleotides, the CDR3 is TGCGCCAGCAGCCCCCGGAGTCAGGGGACGAACACCGGGGAGCTGTTTTTT.

V gene TRBV20-1 combines with J gene TRBJ2-3; D remains unclear. The CDR3 runs 12 residues. Trimming took 3 bases from V and 6 from J, leaving 10 bases between them. The germline V gene encodes CDR1 DFQATT and CDR2 SNEGSKA (reference sequence). As DNA, the CDR3 is TGCAGTGCTAGGGTTCAAGTGGATACGCAGTATTTT. Amino acids: CSARVQVDTQYF.

The sample holds a few counts of this clonotype. The chain employs TRBV7-2 and TRBJ2-7; tentatively, D is TRBD1 or TRBD2 (6 bases each). Deletions cut 2 bases from V and 10 bases from J, with 18 bases between. The CDR3 is made up of 14 amino acids. Looked up from germline, CDR1 is SGHTA and CDR2 is FQGNSA. The CDR3 sequence is CASSLLTGASGQYF. The CDR3 DNA is TGTGCCAGCAGCTTATTGACGGGGGCCAGCGGTCAGTACTTC.

A remark on this clonotype: The junction does not match germline at one end; this may be a read error. The chain uses TRBV2 and TRBJ1-5; maybe TRBD1 (6 bases). Looked up from germline, CDR1 is SNHLY and CDR2 is FYNNEI. This CDR3 contains 18 residues. The CDR3 here is CACSLIRTASHSNQPQHF. The CDR3 nucleotides read TGTGCCTGCAGTTTAATAAGGACAGCGAGCCATAGCAATCAGCCCCAGCATTTT. Full variable domain (missing parts from reference TRBV2 and TRBJ1-5): EPEVTQTPSHQVTQMGQEVILRCVPISNHLYFYWYRQILGQKVEFLVSFYNNEISEKSEIFDDQFSVERPDGSNFTLKIRSTKLEDSAMYFCACSLIRTASHSNQPQHFGDGTRLSIL.

This chain connects TRBV3-1 to TRBJ2-5, with 8 bases matching TRBD2. This CDR3 has 16 residues. V lost 3 bases, J lost 0 bases, and 6 bases stayed unmatched. The germline gives CDR1 LGHDT, CDR2 YNNKEL (reference sequence). The CDR3, as DNA: TGTGCCAGCAGCCAGAGAGGAGCGGGGGACCAAGAGACCCAGTACTTC. Its protein is CASSQRGAGDQETQYF.

This clonotype was seen a handful of times. The V gene is TRBV10-1, the J gene TRBJ2-1; TRBD2 matches 10 bases. Germline CDR1 is WNHNN and CDR2 is SYGVQD (reference sequence). V lost 3 bases, J lost 9 bases, and 8 bases stayed unmatched. The CDR3 consists of 15 residues. The CDR3 sequence is CASSELAGTSSEQFF. The CDR3 DNA is TGCGCCAGCAGTGAACTAGCGGGAACTTCTAGTGAGCAGTTCTTC.

This clonotype occurred many times. This chain uses TRBV5-1 with TRBJ2-1; 7 nucleotides match TRBD2. V lost 0 bases to trimming and J lost 7 bases; unmatched junction nucleotides: 7. Germline V gene data show CDR1 as SGHRS and CDR2 as YFSETQ. The CDR3 length is 15 residues. In nucleotides, the CDR3 is TGCGCCAGCAGCTTGGAGGGCGGGAGAGGGAATGAGCAGTTCTTC. It codes for CASSLEGGRGNEQFF.

This clonotype was detected only a few times. The chain joins TRBV6-1 to TRBJ2-1; D is undetermined. The length of the CDR3 is 15 residues. V gave up 8 bases and J gave up 1 base, with 15 bases separating them. Germline CDR1 MNHNS, CDR2 SASEGT. In DNA form, the CDR3 reads TGTGCCAGCCGGAATAACCCGGGTTCCTACAATGAGCAGTTCTTC. Translation: CASRNNPGSYNEQFF.

V is TRBV18 and J is TRBJ1-5, with D unclear. This CDR3 spans 13 amino acids. Germline values: CDR1 KGHSH, CDR2 LQKENI. Trimming left V 0 bases short and J 7 bases short, with 7 bases between. The CDR3 coding sequence is TGTGCCAGCTCACCACCTGGTGGACAGCCCCAGCATTTT. Translation gives CASSPPGGQPQHF. The variable domain in full, with the rest retrieved from reference TRBV18 and TRBJ1-5, is NAGVMQNPRHLVRRRGQEARLRCSPMKGHSHVYWYRQLPEEGLKFMVYLQKENIIDESGMPKERFSAEFPKEGPSILRIQQVVRGDSAAYFCASSPPGGQPQHFGDGTRLSIL.

The chain recombines TRBV19 with TRBJ2-7, with 8 bases identical to TRBD2. V dropped 7 bases and J dropped 7; count of bases not matched to a gene: 12. CDR1 and CDR2 from the germline V gene are LNHDA and SQIVND (reference sequence). The CDR3 contains 14 residues. The CDR3 region is CASMRKAGAGEQYF. DNA of the CDR3: TGTGCCAGTATGCGAAAAGCGGGAGCGGGAGAGCAGTACTTC.

This clonotype was seen only a few times. J is TRBJ2-1 and V is TRBV5-1, with TRBD2 identical over 9 bases. The J segment lost 1 base and the V segment lost 4 bases, leaving 9 bases of the junction unmatched. There are 17 residues in the CDR3. Germline CDR1 reads SGHRS; CDR2 reads YFSETQ. The chain's CDR3 is CASSPSGGGASYNEQFF. The CDR3 coding sequence is TGCGCCAGCAGCCCCTCAGGCGGGGGGGCGTCCTACAATGAGCAGTTCTTC.

The V gene is TRBV7-3, the J gene TRBJ2-3; 7 positions agree with TRBD2. With V trimmed by 6 bases and J by 7 bases, 16 bases remained unmatched. This CDR3 contains 16 residues. Germline CDR1 and CDR2: SGHTA and FQGTGA. The CDR3 protein is CASSPLGGSVFNTQYF. In DNA, the CDR3 is TGTGCCAGCAGTCCCCTGGGGGGGTCCGTCTTTAATACGCAGTATTTT.

CDR3 DNA sequence: TGCGCCAGCAGCCAAGCGGCGGGACCCAAAAACATTCAGTACTTC. This sequence encodes CASSQAAGPKNIQYF. The rearrangement uses TRBV4-3 and TRBJ2-4, with D possibly TRBD2 on 6 matching bases. Germline V gene data show CDR1 as LGHNA and CDR2 as YSLEER. This CDR3 comprises 15 residues. Trimming left V 1 base short and J 2 bases short, with 9 bases between.

This clonotype appeared many times. The chain links TRBV7-9 to TRBJ2-1; possibly TRBD2 for D (5 bases). V was pared by 7 bases and J by 6 bases, with 19 bases between. The germline V gene has CDR1 SEHNR and CDR2 FQNEAQ (reference sequence). The CDR3 is 15 amino acids. Written as DNA, the CDR3 is TGTGCCAGCAACCCCCTGTATCGAGGGATCAATGAGCAGTTCTTC. Translated, it gives CASNPLYRGINEQFF.

This clonotype was seen a handful of times. The rearrangement links TRBV6-2 or TRBV6-3 to TRBJ1-2; D remains ambiguous. Germline V lookup: CDR1 MNHEY, CDR2 SVGEGT. CDR3 size: 14 residues. V gave up 0 bases and J gave up 7 bases, with 12 bases separating them. In DNA, the CDR3 is TGTGCCAGCAGTTACTCACCTGGACTGGGTGGCTACACCTTC. Translating it yields CASSYSPGLGGYTF.

The chain employs TRBV2 and TRBJ2-2; TRBD1 matches at 9 bases. J gave up 6 bases and V 4 bases, and 9 bases lay outside the gene matches. The CDR3 runs to 16 residues. Germline lookup yields CDR1 SNHLY and CDR2 FYNNEI. In nucleotides, the CDR3 is TGTGCCAGCAGTGCCGGACAGGGGAGAGCGTCCGGGGAGCTGTTTTTT. Encoded protein: CASSAGQGRASGELFF.

This clonotype was picked up a small number of times. The chain couples TRBV6-2 or TRBV6-3 to TRBJ2-1; the match to TRBD2 covers 7 bases. The CDR3 is made up of 15 amino acids. In germline, CDR1 is MNHEY, CDR2 SVGEGT. Trimming removed 7 bases from V and 6 bases from J; junction bases left unmatched: 12. The CDR3 spells CASTPFSGGGNEQFF. The CDR3 nucleotides are TGTGCCAGCACCCCCTTTTCGGGAGGAGGCAATGAGCAGTTCTTC.

The chain has TRBV24-1 and TRBJ2-5; D call uncertain. The CDR3 runs to 12 residues. Trimming shortened V by 2 bases and J by 5 bases, and 5 bases separated the two germline ends. The V gene's germline CDR1 is KGHDR and CDR2 SFDVKD. Here the CDR3 DNA reads TGTGCCACCAGTGATTCCCGGGAGACCCAGTACTTC. Translated: CATSDSRETQYF.

This clonotype was recorded a few times. The chain has TRBV6-1 and TRBJ1-2; D gene ambiguous. Germline CDR1 and CDR2: MNHNS and SASEGT. This CDR3 has 13 amino acids. The V gene lost 6 bases and the J gene lost 4 bases, with 12 bases spanning the gap. The CDR3 region has the DNA TGTGCCAGCAGATCGGGCCAACCCTATGGCTACACCTTC. This sequence encodes CASRSGQPYGYTF.

This clonotype has only a few counts. This chain connects TRBV10-3 to TRBJ2-1, with D unclear. V was pared by 1 base and J by 7 bases, with 5 bases between. The CDR3 extends over 12 amino acids. CDR1 and CDR2 (germline): ENHRY, SYGVKD. The CDR3 sequence: CAISELDNEQFF. The CDR3 nucleotides are TGTGCCATCAGTGAGTTGGATAATGAGCAGTTCTTC.

The chain's CDR3 is CSVVRDGETQYF. The CDR3 DNA reads TGCAGCGTTGTAAGGGACGGGGAGACCCAGTACTTC. This chain links TRBV29-1 with TRBJ2-5, with D possibly being TRBD1 or TRBD2 (5 bases each). Looked up from germline, CDR1 is SQVTM and CDR2 is ANQGSEA. V was pared by 4 bases and J by 5 bases, with 11 bases between. The CDR3 runs 12 residues.

This clonotype has ten or more counts. The J gene is TRBJ2-7, the V gene TRBV7-2; perhaps D is TRBD1 or TRBD2 (5 bases each). This CDR3 has 14 amino acids. The ends were cut back, 3 bases at V and 0 bases at J, with 9 bases in the middle. Germline V gene data show CDR1 as SGHTA and CDR2 as FQGNSA. The CDR3 DNA follows: TGTGCCAGCAGCTTCTCGGGACCCTCCTACGAGCAGTACTTC. It encodes CASSFSGPSYEQYF.

The table lists this clonotype with a few counts. This chain uses TRBV4-3 with TRBJ1-2; 8 nucleotides line up with TRBD1. Germline V gives CDR1 LGHNA, CDR2 YSLEER. The CDR3 has 15 amino acids. V shed 4 bases and J 6 bases; nucleotides not matched to a gene: 10. The CDR3 DNA reads as TGCGCCAGCAGCCGCAACAGGGGGATTAGCAATGGCTACACCTTC. Translation: CASSRNRGISNGYTF.